The clone carrying this T cell receptor (beta chain) was seen at least ten times. Sequenced patients had shown CD8+CD57+ cell expansion by flow cytometry. Germline CDR1 LGHNA, CDR2 YSLEER. Trimming shortened V by 0 bases and J by 0 bases, and 9 bases separated the two germline ends. This CDR3 has 15 amino acids. This entry belongs to a study of CD8+CD57+ T cells in acquired aplastic anemia. About the research overall: DNA per sorted CD4+ or CD8+ sample ranged roughly 0.17 to 27.4 ug, averaging about 2.9 ug.

For CDR3 and TCR beta VDJ profiling, genomic DNA was the template used. Each CDR3 protein gets one entry after TCRdb re-called the reads with MiXCR. The sample has 130,000 or so distinct CDR3 sequences, under 65% seen once. V is TRBV4-3 and J is TRBJ2-7; D unresolved. This TCR derives from a human donor with aplastic anemia. The sequencing sample was made of sorted CD4+, CD8+, or CD8+CD57+ T cells (not recorded which) from PBMCs. Written as DNA, the CDR3 is TGCGCCAGCAGCCAAGATCTTCCTAGCTCCTACGAGCAGTACTTC. It encodes CASSQDLPSSYEQYF.